The table lists the clone carrying this T cell receptor beta chain with a few counts. Antigen unknown. The record originates from a study of identical twins. One entry per CDR3 protein, called by TCRdb with MiXCR from the 5' RACE reads. The sample has hundreds of thousands of distinct CDR3 sequences; roughly 8.6% are singletons. General study points: Out-of-frame alpha sequences shared between twins exhibited an excess of low generation probability.

Germline lookup yields CDR1 SGHNT and CDR2 YYREEE (reference sequence). After removal of 4 bases from V and 7 bases from J, the junction contained 5 bases not matched to a gene. The length of the CDR3 is 16 residues. Each donor was a healthy Caucasian. This sample also appeared in a second study, on yellow fever vaccine responses in identical twins.

Sequenced input: memory (CD45RO+) T cells sorted from blood. The chain joins TRBV5-4 to TRBJ2-1, with TRBD2 matching 16 bases. The TCR sequence derives from a woman between 18 and 29 years old in good health. The CDR3: CASSQGTSGRGNEQFF. The CDR3 DNA follows: TGTGCCAGCAGCCAAGGGACTAGCGGGAGGGGGAATGAGCAGTTCTTC.